Listed below are T cell receptor beta chains from one sample, sequenced in a study of beta chain features in type 1 diabetes. Profiled with immunoSEQ multiplex PCR; TCRdb holds only in-frame clones, not every one. The data show roughly 610,000 clones, with 15% to 19% seen just once and about 0.097% held by the top ten. The sequenced material came from naive CD4+ T cells from blood. The source is a man between 18 and 29 years old in good health. CDR3s include the opening cysteine and the closing phenylalanine or tryptophan. A D gene is named only where the DNA matches it firmly. Clone size appears in some rows only: once, few, many, or a class for an expanded clone.

CDR3nt | CDR3aa | j_gene | len | v_gene | abundance | d_gene
TGTGCCAGCAGTGCTACAGGGTTGAGAAGGTTGAATGAAAAACTGTTTTTT | CASSATGLRRLNEKLFF | TRBJ1-4 | 17 | TRBV25-1 | NA | NA
TGTGCCAGCAGCCTTGGACAGGGGGCGAATGAAGCTTTCTTT | CASSLGQGANEAFF | TRBJ1-1 | 14 | TRBV7-3 | NA | TRBD1
TGTGCCAGCGTAGCGGGAGTGTCATATGAGCAGTTCTTC | CASVAGVSYEQFF | TRBJ2-1 | 13 | TRBV28 | NA | TRBD2
TGTGCCAGCTCACCACCATTGGGGCACTACGAGCAGTACTTC | CASSPPLGHYEQYF | TRBJ2-7 | 14 | TRBV18 | NA | NA
TGTGCCAGCAGCTTCGGGGGGGCGCAGGGTACGCAGTATTTT | CASSFGGAQGTQYF | TRBJ2-3 | 14 | TRBV7-8 | NA | TRBD2
TGTGCCACCAGCAGAGATTTTGGTGCCGGAAACTACGAGCAGTACTTC | CATSRDFGAGNYEQYF | TRBJ2-7 | 16 | TRBV15 | NA | NA
TGCGCCAGCAGCCAGAGGACAGGGTTAAACGAGCAGTACTTC | CASSQRTGLNEQYF | TRBJ2-7 | 14 | TRBV4-3 | NA | TRBD1
TGTGCCAGCAGTTTAAACTTCCAGGGTGCAGTGCAGTACTTC | CASSLNFQGAVQYF | TRBJ2-7 | 14 | TRBV27 | few | NA
TGTGCCAGCAGCCTACCACGCTACAGGGTTGGCTATGGCTACACCTTC | CASSLPRYRVGYGYTF | TRBJ1-2 | 16 | TRBV4-2 | NA | NA
TGTGCCAGCAGTTCCCCCAGACAGACTGAAGCTTTCTTT | CASSSPRQTEAFF | TRBJ1-1 | 13 | TRBV6-5 | NA | NA
TGTGCCAGCAGCTTAACGGAGGGCACCTATGGCTACACCTTC | CASSLTEGTYGYTF | TRBJ1-2 | 14 | TRBV7-9 | few | NA
TGTGCCAGCAGCTCACATTCGGGACAGCGTTTCAACTACGAGCAGTACTTC | CASSSHSGQRFNYEQYF | TRBJ2-7 | 17 | TRBV7-2 | NA | TRBD1
TGTGCCAGCACACTAGCGGGACCCAACACCGGGGAGCTGTTTTTT | CASTLAGPNTGELFF | TRBJ2-2 | 15 | TRBV28 | NA | TRBD2
TGTGCCAGCAGCTCATATAGGGACAGGGGGACCTACGAGCAGTACTTC | CASSSYRDRGTYEQYF | TRBJ2-7 | 16 | TRBV11-2 | NA | TRBD1
TGTGCCACCACGGACAGGGAGACCCAGTACTTC | CATTDRETQYF | TRBJ2-5 | 11 | TRBV28 | few | TRBD1
TGTGCCAGCAGCTTAGGACAACAGAGCCGCACAGATACGCAGTATTTT | CASSLGQQSRTDTQYF | TRBJ2-3 | 16 | TRBV7-3 | few | NA
TGTGCCAGCAGTCTTGGACTAGCGGGGACAGATACGCAGTATTTT | CASSLGLAGTDTQYF | TRBJ2-3 | 15 | TRBV6-6 | few | TRBD2
TGTGCCAGCAGTTCAATATCAGGGGATGGCTACACCTTC | CASSSISGDGYTF | TRBJ1-2 | 13 | TRBV28 | NA | NA
TGTGCCAGCAGGGAGGACAGGGGTAATCCCGGGGAGCTGTTTTTT | CASREDRGNPGELFF | TRBJ2-2 | 15 | TRBV2 | NA | TRBD1
TGCAGTGCTAATCAGCCCCAGCATTTT | CSANQPQHF | TRBJ1-5 | 9 | TRBV20-1 | few | NA
TGTGCCAGCCGACTAGCGGGAGGTGTCGGCATTCAGTACTTC | CASRLAGGVGIQYF | TRBJ2-4 | 14 | TRBV2 | NA | TRBD2
TGCGCCAGCAGCCAAGATCGAGGGGGCGGCTACGAGCAGTACTTC | CASSQDRGGGYEQYF | TRBJ2-7 | 15 | TRBV4-1 | NA | TRBD1
TGCGCCAGCAGCTTGAGATTCAGTAGCACAGATACGCAGTATTTT | CASSLRFSSTDTQYF | TRBJ2-3 | 15 | TRBV5-1 | few | NA
TGTGCCAGCAGACCGACAGGTAGCTCCTACAATGAGCAGTTCTTC | CASRPTGSSYNEQFF | TRBJ2-1 | 15 | TRBV28 | few | NA
TGTGCCTGGAGGTTGCCGGCAGTAAATTACAATGAGCAGTTCTTC | CAWRLPAVNYNEQFF | TRBJ2-1 | 15 | TRBV30 | few | NA
TGTGCCAGCAGCACCACAACCGGGACTAGAGGCAATGAGCAGTTCTTC | CASSTTTGTRGNEQFF | TRBJ2-1 | 16 | TRBV7-2 | few | TRBD2
TGCGCCAGCAGTTCAACAGGGGACTATGGCTACACCTTC | CASSSTGDYGYTF | TRBJ1-2 | 13 | TRBV5-1 | NA | TRBD1
TGCAGCGGCGCCACTAGCGGGAACGGGAATGAGCAGTTCTTC | CSGATSGNGNEQFF | TRBJ2-1 | 14 | TRBV29-1 | NA | TRBD2
TGTGCCTGGAGTATAAGCGGGGGAGCTCGGCGCGAGCAGTACTTC | CAWSISGGARREQYF | TRBJ2-7 | 15 | TRBV30 | NA | TRBD2
TGTGCCAGCAGCGGTTACAGGGGGAGCGATGGCTACACCTTC | CASSGYRGSDGYTF | TRBJ1-2 | 14 | TRBV6-1 | few | TRBD1
TGCGCCAGCAGCTTGGACTCAGGGAACACCGGGGAGCTGTTTTTT | CASSLDSGNTGELFF | TRBJ2-2 | 15 | TRBV5-1 | few | NA
TGTGCCAGCAGCACTACAGGGGGTCCCACAGATACGCAGTATTTT | CASSTTGGPTDTQYF | TRBJ2-3 | 15 | TRBV11-3 | few | TRBD1
TGTGCCAGCAGTCAAGGGGGCACTGAAGCTTTCTTT | CASSQGGTEAFF | TRBJ1-1 | 12 | TRBV7-9 | NA | NA
TGTGCCAGCACCATTGGGGGCTATAATCAGCCCCAGCATTTT | CASTIGGYNQPQHF | TRBJ1-5 | 14 | TRBV6-1 | few | NA
TGTGCCAGCAGCCCTCGACAGAACACTGAAGCTTTCTTT | CASSPRQNTEAFF | TRBJ1-1 | 13 | TRBV7-9 | NA | NA
TGTGCCAGCAGTTTCCCCGGGAGGGCTGATACGCAGTATTTT | CASSFPGRADTQYF | TRBJ2-3 | 14 | TRBV27 | few | TRBD2
TGTGCCAGCAGCCAAGTTTTCGGAACCATGAACACTGAAGCTTTCTTT | CASSQVFGTMNTEAFF | TRBJ1-1 | 16 | TRBV14 | few | NA
TGCGCCAGCAGCCAACCGAAACTGGACTTCCAAGAGACCCAGTACTTC | CASSQPKLDFQETQYF | TRBJ2-5 | 16 | TRBV5-1 | few | NA
TGTGCCAGCAGCCGAGGAGGGACCCAGTACTTC | CASSRGGTQYF | TRBJ2-5 | 11 | TRBV11-3 | few | NA
TGTGCCAGCCGCTTAGCGGGAGGGAATGAGCAGTTCTTC | CASRLAGGNEQFF | TRBJ2-1 | 13 | TRBV27 | NA | TRBD2
TGTGCCAGCAGCTTGAGCCGGGCCACAGATACGCAGTATTTT | CASSLSRATDTQYF | TRBJ2-3 | 14 | TRBV5-8 | NA | NA
TGTGCCAGCAGCTTAAACACCGGGGAGCTGTTTTTT | CASSLNTGELFF | TRBJ2-2 | 12 | TRBV5-4 | few | NA
TGTGCCAGCAGTTACGGAGAGACCCAGTACTTC | CASSYGETQYF | TRBJ2-5 | 11 | TRBV7-9 | many | NA
TGCGCCAGCAGCTTGGCCAGATCCCGGGAGACCCAGTACTTC | CASSLARSRETQYF | TRBJ2-5 | 14 | TRBV5-1 | few | NA
TGTGCCAGCAGCTTAGCATATCGGGACAGGGTGGAAAAACTGTTTTTT | CASSLAYRDRVEKLFF | TRBJ1-4 | 16 | TRBV7-8 | NA | TRBD1
TGTGCCAGCAGCTTAGCGAGGGGTGTTGGCTACACCTTC | CASSLARGVGYTF | TRBJ1-2 | 13 | TRBV7-2 | few | NA
TGTGCCAGCAGCGCAGGAGACCCACGGGAGACCCAGTACTTC | CASSAGDPRETQYF | TRBJ2-5 | 14 | TRBV7-3 | few | NA
TGTGCCAGCTTCATGGACAGGGGGGGAACTGAAGCTTTCTTT | CASFMDRGGTEAFF | TRBJ1-1 | 14 | TRBV18 | few | TRBD1
TGCAGCGTTGAAGGGTCAGGGAGGAACACTGAAGCTTTCTTT | CSVEGSGRNTEAFF | TRBJ1-1 | 14 | TRBV29-1 | few | NA